Included here is one T cell receptor (beta chain) sequence, with context. Its matching antigen is unknown. CD8 cells regarded as naive lacked CD45RO, were positively chosen for CCR7, and omitted terminally differentiated effector memory CD45RA+ cells. The source of the sample is a study of shared clonotypes between healthy human individuals. Study results and limitations: Investigators expected sequencing depth to affect clonotype sharing among donors.

TCRdb keeps only in-frame clones here, not all; method: immunoSEQ multiplex PCR. The sample includes 1.5 million to 2.5 million clones, approximately 94% of them seen just once. Germline V gives CDR1 SGHDT, CDR2 YYEEEE. This CDR3 contains 11 residues. Trimming removed 3 bases at V and 7 bases at J, with 8 bases between. This receptor was identified in a man younger than 35 in good health. Material: naive CD8+ T cells sorted from blood. J is TRBJ2-7 and V is TRBV5-6; D ambiguous. CDR3 in amino acids: CASSSEWEQYF. DNA for the CDR3: TGTGCCAGCAGCTCGGAATGGGAGCAGTACTTC.